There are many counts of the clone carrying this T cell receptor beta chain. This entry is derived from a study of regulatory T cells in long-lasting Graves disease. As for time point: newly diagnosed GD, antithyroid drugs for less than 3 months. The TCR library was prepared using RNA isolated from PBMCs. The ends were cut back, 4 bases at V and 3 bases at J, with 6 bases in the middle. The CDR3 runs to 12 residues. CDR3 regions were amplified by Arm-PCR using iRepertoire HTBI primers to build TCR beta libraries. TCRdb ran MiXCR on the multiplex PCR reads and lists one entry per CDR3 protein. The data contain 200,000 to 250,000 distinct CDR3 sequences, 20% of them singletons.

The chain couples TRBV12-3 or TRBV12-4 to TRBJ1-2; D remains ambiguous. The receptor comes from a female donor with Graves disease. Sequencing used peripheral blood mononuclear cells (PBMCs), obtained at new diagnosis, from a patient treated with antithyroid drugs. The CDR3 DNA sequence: TGTGCCAGCAGTTGGAGCCACTATGGCTACACCTTC. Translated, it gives CASSWSHYGYTF.